The 11 T cell receptor beta chains in this list originate from one sample, sequenced in a study of cytomegalovirus exposure and HLA in healthy donors. 13 Jbeta primers and 60 Vbeta primers were used for the PCR. This table comes from immunoSEQ multiplex PCR, and its TCRdb copy is limited to in-frame clones, with some not included. The sample has some 130,000 clones; more than 70% are singletons. Material for sequencing was PBMCs. The receptors come from a man aged 40-49 years in good health and CMV-seronegative.

V is TRBV11-1 and J is TRBJ1-1; D not certain. Per the germline V gene, CDR1 is SGHAT and CDR2 is FQDESV (reference sequence). The CDR3 has 14 amino acids. The ends were cut back, 3 bases at V and 8 bases at J, with 16 bases in the middle. This CDR3 reads CASSFTMDGVEAFF. In DNA form, the CDR3 reads TGTGCCAGCAGCTTTACTATGGACGGGGTCGAAGCTTTCTTT.

The chain links TRBV10-1 to TRBJ1-3; D is unclear. The germline gives CDR1 WNHNN, CDR2 SYGVQD (reference sequence). Trimming pared 4 bases from V and 3 bases from J, leaving 10 bases between. This CDR3 region has 14 residues. CDR3 sequence: CASSVAGSGNTIYF. The CDR3 DNA reads as TGCGCCAGCAGTGTTGCGGGTAGTGGAAACACCATATATTTT.

The chain is built from TRBV2 and TRBJ2-3; 7 bases are shared with TRBD2. CDR3 length: 12 residues. Germline trimming cut 11 bases from V and 5 bases from J; bases unmatched to any gene: 7. Germline CDR1 SNHLY, CDR2 FYNNEI. This CDR3 reads CAGGRMKDTQYF. The CDR3 DNA reads TGTGCCGGCGGGAGAATGAAAGATACGCAGTATTTT.

This clone was counted once. This chain connects TRBV27 to TRBJ2-3; TRBD2 matches 7 bases. Germline CDR1 and CDR2: MNHEY and SMNVEV (reference sequence). J lost 0 bases, V lost 6 bases, and 6 bases had no gene match. CDR3 length equals 15 residues. CDR3 amino acids: CASSPLAASTDTQYF. The CDR3 DNA follows: TGTGCCAGCAGCCCCCTAGCGGCGAGCACAGATACGCAGTATTTT.

This clone has a handful of counts. The gene calls are TRBV7-2 and TRBJ2-5; 7 bases are shared with TRBD1. Per germline, CDR1 SGHTA and CDR2 FQGNSA. CDR3 length: 15 residues. V was pared by 7 bases and J by 4 bases, with 12 bases of the junction left unmatched. The CDR3 sequence: CASTLGGRRAETQYF. The CDR3 coding sequence is TGTGCCAGCACCCTAGGGGGCAGGCGGGCAGAGACCCAGTACTTC.

V gene TRBV19 combines with J gene TRBJ1-1; D gene unclear. Germline-derived CDR1 and CDR2 are LNHDA and SQIVND (reference sequence). The CDR3 loop spans 13 amino acids. The V gene lost 0 bases and the J gene lost 5 bases, with 7 bases spanning the gap. The CDR3, as DNA: TGTGCCAGTAGTATAGATAGTAGAACTGAAGCTTTCTTT. Encoded protein: CASSIDSRTEAFF.

This clone was recorded only once. The genes are TRBV5-4 and TRBJ2-7; a weak D match, TRBD2 (5 bases). V lost 4 bases and J lost 7, with 12 bases in between. The CDR3 has 12 amino acids. Germline CDR1 and CDR2: SGHNT and YYREEE (reference sequence). The CDR3 here is CASSPGMGEQYF. Written as DNA, the CDR3 is TGTGCCAGCAGCCCGGGGATGGGGGAGCAGTACTTC.

The V gene is TRBV5-1, the J gene TRBJ2-2, with 7 bases matching TRBD2. CDR1 SGHRS and CDR2 YFSETQ come from the germline V gene. The junction had 4 bases not matched to a gene; V was cut back by 2 bases and J by 3 bases. The CDR3 length is 15 residues. The CDR3, as DNA: TGCGCCAGCAGCTTAAGACTAGCATACACCGGGGAGCTGTTTTTT. Translating gives CASSLRLAYTGELFF.

This clone was counted between two and nine times. This rearrangement joins TRBV18 to TRBJ1-2; no reliable D call. Between the trimmed V and J ends, which lost 0 bases and 4 bases, there was a span of 9 bases. The CDR3 contains 14 residues. The germline gives CDR1 KGHSH, CDR2 LQKENI. CDR3 in DNA: TGTGCCAGCTCACCACCCGCGTTAGTCTATGGCTACACCTTC. Amino acid sequence: CASSPPALVYGYTF.

The chain links TRBV28 to TRBJ2-2; 14 nucleotides align to TRBD2. The CDR3 sequence is 18 residues long. Per the germline V gene, CDR1 is MDHEN and CDR2 is SYDVKM. The V segment lost 5 bases and the J segment 6 bases; nucleotides outside the gene matches: 11. The CDR3 DNA is TGTGCCAGCAGTCCATACGCGGGACTAGCGGGAGAGTCCGGGGAGCTGTTTTTT. It specifies CASSPYAGLAGESGELFF. Full variable domain (missing parts from reference TRBV28 and TRBJ2-2): DVKVTQSSRYLVKRTGEKVFLECVQDMDHENMFWYRQDPGLGLRLIYFSYDVKMKEKGDIPEGYSVSREKKERFSLILESASTNQTSMYLCASSPYAGLAGESGELFFGEGSRLTVL.

The rearrangement joins TRBV9 to TRBJ1-2; D unresolved. Trimming pared 3 bases from V and 1 base from J, leaving 13 bases between. Germline V lookup: CDR1 SGDLS, CDR2 YYNGEE. The CDR3 covers 15 residues. CDR3 in amino acids: CASSETSSLNYGYTF. The CDR3 coding sequence is TGTGCCAGCAGCGAGACATCTTCTCTTAACTATGGCTACACCTTC. Using reference TRBV9 and TRBJ1-2 for the parts outside the CDR3, the full variable domain is DSGVTQTPKHLITATGQRVTLRCSPRSGDLSVYWYQQSLDQGLQFLIQYYNGEERAKGNILERFSAQQFPDLHSELNLSSLELGDSALYFCASSETSSLNYGYTFGSGTRLTVV.